This T cell receptor beta chain was retrieved from a study of identifying expanded T cells in peripheral blood. Study observations and caveats: Across healthy donors, higher total template counts meant significantly greater approximately two-week count variance.

A remark on this clone: Its antigen is as yet unknown.

TCRdb keeps only in-frame clones here, not all; method: immunoSEQ multiplex PCR. Here the sample spans 75,000 to 95,000 clones, 75% to 90% being singletons. Trimming took 5 bases from V and 0 from J; bases not matched to a gene: 4. Germline V lookup: CDR1 SGHTA, CDR2 FQGNSA. The CDR3 spans 16 residues. The rearrangement joins TRBV7-2 to TRBJ2-5, with TRBD2 identical over 12 bases. The sequenced material came from blood. This clonotype was sampled from a person aged 18-69 years in good health. Written as DNA, the CDR3 is TGTGCCAGCAGCCGACTAGCGGGAGCGTACCAAGAGACCCAGTACTTC. It yields the protein CASSRLAGAYQETQYF.